This TCR beta chain stems from a study of vaccination effects on CD4 cells after COVID-19. Study as a whole: Sequencing followed a ViraFEST assay step that expanded antigen-specific CD4+ T cells with viral peptide pools.

This CDR3 region has 15 residues. Per the germline V gene, CDR1 is SGHNT and CDR2 is YYREEE (reference sequence). The V end was cut by 0 bases, the J end by 3 bases, with 10 bases between. Overall study results and limits: Marked contraction was observed in infection-induced and vaccine-induced clones late after vaccination.

Following an approximately eleven-day culture, CD4+ T cells were purified. Half the medium was swapped for IL-2 medium on days 3 and 7. As to this clone: No antigen is known for it.

Using immunoSEQ multiplex PCR, the repertoire was profiled, and TCRdb retains in-frame clones only, with some absent. The sample consists of tens of thousands of clones, about three quarters of them appearing once. The rearrangement uses TRBV5-4 and TRBJ2-1; D is unresolved. This specimen was CD4+ T cells from PBMCs cultured without peptide, taken before COVID-19 vaccination. The sequence came from a human donor who received a COVID-19 vaccine. For the CDR3, the DNA is TGTGCCAGCAGCTTGGATACAGCCTTCTACAATGAGCAGTTCTTC. It yields the protein CASSLDTAFYNEQFF.